These T cell receptor beta chains were read from a single sample in a study of CD8 T cells in ankylosing spondylitis. TCRdb passed the 5' RACE reads through MiXCR, listing each CDR3 protein once. This table holds 390,000 or so distinct CDR3 sequences, 20% to 25% found once. Material: blood, either unsorted or a sorted T cell fraction (not recorded which). The receptor set was obtained from a male donor with ankylosing spondylitis. Each CDR3 is given with its conserved first and last residue. The D gene is left open where the match is weak. Expanded clones are given a class, and other clones once, few, many or no size at all.

size,length,J,D,V,CDR3,DNA
many,15,TRBJ2-3,TRBD2,TRBV5-6,CASSLVAGGTDTQYF,TGTGCCAGCAGCTTGGTAGCGGGAGGGACAGATACGCAGTATTTT
many,15,TRBJ1-6,TRBD1,TRBV20-1,CSASPFGQGESPLHF,TGCAGTGCTAGTCCCTTCGGACAGGGAGAATCACCCCTCCACTTT
-,17,TRBJ2-2,-,TRBV10-3,CAISDRRQGLNTGELFF,TGTGCCATCAGTGATCGAAGGCAGGGCCTGAACACCGGGGAGCTGTTTTTT
few,14,TRBJ2-7,TRBD2,TRBV20-1,CSAQPSGRVYEQYF,TGCAGTGCTCAACCGAGCGGGAGGGTCTACGAGCAGTACTTC
-,14,TRBJ2-3,TRBD2,TRBV20-1,CSARLAGGVDTQYF,TGCAGTGCTCGGTTAGCGGGAGGCGTAGATACGCAGTATTTT
-,16,TRBJ1-4,TRBD1,TRBV7-9,CASSGDRGPTREKLFF,TGTGCCAGCAGCGGGGACAGGGGGCCCACTCGTGAAAAACTGTTTTTT
few,16,TRBJ2-3,-,TRBV4-2,CASSQLGPEGTDTQYF,TGTGCCAGCAGCCAATTAGGCCCGGAGGGCACAGATACGCAGTATTTT
-,15,TRBJ1-2,-,TRBV13,CASSPGPGEPYGYTF,TGTGCCAGCAGTCCGGGACCGGGAGAGCCCTATGGCTACACCTTC
many,16,TRBJ2-1,-,TRBV5-1,CASSLSGRNSYNEQFF,TGCGCCAGCAGCTTGTCAGGCCGAAATTCCTACAATGAGCAGTTCTTC
few,16,TRBJ2-1,-,TRBV6-5,CASSYRASSSYNEQFF,TGTGCCAGCAGTTACCGGGCCAGTAGCTCCTACAATGAGCAGTTCTTC
-,20,TRBJ1-6,TRBD1,TRBV6-2/TRBV6-3,CASSYSRLDRGVSGNSPLHF,TGTGCCAGCAGTTACTCGAGGCTGGACAGGGGAGTTTCAGGGAATTCACCCCTCCACTTT
few,14,TRBJ2-7,TRBD1,TRBV29-1,CSVEVGQGTGEQYF,TGCAGCGTTGAAGTAGGACAGGGGACCGGGGAGCAGTACTTC
-,13,TRBJ2-5,-,TRBV7-3,CASSTIYGETQYF,TGTGCCAGCAGCACCATTTATGGCGAGACCCAGTACTTC
few,15,TRBJ1-6,TRBD1,TRBV7-3,CASSREGTDNSPLHF,TGTGCCAGCAGCCGCGAGGGGACAGATAATTCACCCCTCCACTTT
many,11,TRBJ1-2,TRBD1,TRBV29-1,CSVRTGAGYTF,TGCAGCGTGCGGACAGGTGCTGGCTACACCTTC
few,14,TRBJ2-5,-,TRBV18,CASSPRGTRETQYF,TGTGCCAGCTCACCACGGGGCACGCGTGAGACCCAGTACTTC
-,15,TRBJ1-6,-,TRBV20-1,CSARDWGQGGSPLHF,TGCAGTGCTAGAGATTGGGGCCAGGGTGGTTCACCCCTCCACTTT
few,14,TRBJ2-3,-,TRBV5-1,CASSLDLSRDTQYF,TGCGCCAGCAGCTTGGACCTGAGTAGGGATACGCAGTATTTT
-,14,TRBJ1-1,-,TRBV7-3,CASSVLGGNTEAFF,TGTGCCAGCAGCGTCTTGGGGGGAAACACTGAAGCTTTCTTT
few,13,TRBJ1-6,-,TRBV12-3/TRBV12-4,CASSRTEGSPLHF,TGTGCCAGCAGCCGCACAGAGGGGTCACCCCTCCACTTT
few,12,TRBJ1-1,-,TRBV24-1,CATLGDTTEAFF,TGTGCCACCCTGGGGGACACCACTGAAGCTTTCTTT
-,12,TRBJ2-1,-,TRBV11-2,CASSPTRSTIFF,TGTGCCAGCAGCCCCACTAGGTCGACGATCTTCTTC
few,15,TRBJ2-3,TRBD1,TRBV2,CASSSLGQGKDTQYF,TGTGCCAGCAGTTCTTTAGGACAGGGAAAGGATACGCAGTATTTT
-,14,TRBJ2-1,-,TRBV11-2,CASSSGSRGNEQFF,TGTGCCAGCAGCTCCGGCTCCAGGGGCAATGAGCAGTTCTTC
few,14,TRBJ2-4,TRBD1,TRBV9,CASSVRDSKNIQYF,TGTGCCAGCAGCGTAAGGGACAGCAAAAACATTCAGTACTTC
few,15,TRBJ2-6,-,TRBV12-3/TRBV12-4,CASSFGTYGANVLTF,TGTGCCAGCAGTTTCGGGACTTATGGGGCCAACGTCCTGACTTTC
-,17,TRBJ2-2,-,TRBV5-1,CASSLAGGYRGTGELFF,TGCGCCAGCAGCTTGGCCGGTGGCTACCGAGGGACCGGGGAGCTGTTTTTT
-,14,TRBJ2-7,-,TRBV18,CASSPELGVSEQYF,TGTGCCAGCTCACCGGAGCTCGGGGTGAGCGAGCAGTACTTC
-,17,TRBJ1-6,-,TRBV7-8,CASSLDGRVPYNSPLHF,TGTGCCAGCAGCTTAGACGGCCGAGTCCCCTATAATTCACCCCTCCACTTT
-,13,TRBJ2-5,-,TRBV5-1,CASTRERGETQYF,TGCGCCAGCACTCGGGAAAGGGGAGAGACCCAGTACTTC
-,13,TRBJ2-7,-,TRBV27,CASSLGWGREQYF,TGTGCCAGCAGTTTGGGATGGGGGCGCGAGCAGTACTTC
-,13,TRBJ2-1,-,TRBV7-3,CASSLMRGSEQFF,TGTGCCAGCAGCTTAATGCGGGGATCTGAGCAGTTCTTC
few,18,TRBJ1-2,TRBD1,TRBV19,CASSISGTGADSNYGYTF,TGTGCCAGTAGTATCTCTGGGACAGGGGCCGATTCGAACTATGGCTACACCTTC
-,14,TRBJ1-6,-,TRBV9,CASSGEGYNSPLHF,TGTGCCAGCAGCGGGGAGGGGTATAATTCACCCCTCCACTTT
-,14,TRBJ2-1,TRBD2,TRBV12-3/TRBV12-4,CASWASGSKYEQFF,TGTGCCAGCTGGGCTAGCGGGAGCAAGTATGAACAGTTCTTC
-,15,TRBJ1-5,TRBD1,TRBV7-2,CASSLWTGINQPQHF,TGTGCCAGCAGCTTATGGACAGGGATCAATCAGCCCCAGCATTTT
-,17,TRBJ2-6,-,TRBV20-1,CSARDSNERSGANVLTF,TGCAGTGCTAGAGATTCAAACGAGCGATCTGGGGCCAACGTCCTGACTTTC
-,15,TRBJ2-3,-,TRBV5-1,CASKLAALNTDTQYF,TGCGCCAGTAAGTTAGCGGCCCTGAACACAGATACGCAGTATTTT
few,16,TRBJ2-1,-,TRBV10-3,CAISESWSRPYNEQFF,TGTGCCATCAGTGAGTCGTGGAGCCGGCCTTACAATGAGCAGTTCTTC
-,16,TRBJ2-1,TRBD2,TRBV11-2,CASSLSTSGRAFEQFF,TGTGCCAGCAGCTTGTCCACTAGCGGGAGGGCCTTCGAGCAGTTCTTC
few,14,TRBJ2-7,-,TRBV12-3/TRBV12-4,CASSLGRKPYEQYF,TGTGCCAGCAGTTTAGGGCGGAAGCCCTACGAGCAGTACTTC
-,17,TRBJ2-6,-,TRBV20-1,CSARRAVLSSGANVLTF,TGCAGTGCTAGGAGGGCAGTCTTAAGCTCTGGGGCCAACGTCCTGACTTTC
-,13,TRBJ1-1,-,TRBV7-3,CSSSLDSATEAFF,TGTTCCAGCAGCTTGGACAGTGCGACTGAAGCTTTCTTT
-,13,TRBJ2-1,-,TRBV6-5,CASSNRDPNEQFF,TGTGCCAGCAGTAACCGGGACCCCAATGAGCAGTTCTTC
-,15,TRBJ2-3,-,TRBV3-1,CASSQDPGLTDTQYF,TGTGCCAGCAGCCAAGACCCGGGGCTGACAGATACGCAGTATTTT
-,15,TRBJ2-7,-,TRBV7-2,CASSLGNVIVYEQYF,TGTGCCAGCAGCTTAGGAAATGTTATAGTCTACGAGCAGTACTTC
few,13,TRBJ2-7,-,TRBV12-3/TRBV12-4,CASTHSGAYEQYF,TGTGCCAGCACCCATAGTGGGGCCTACGAGCAGTACTTC
few,13,TRBJ2-5,TRBD1,TRBV29-1,CSGITGGQETQYF,TGCAGCGGCATAACAGGGGGCCAAGAGACCCAGTACTTC
few,14,TRBJ2-4,TRBD1,TRBV7-9,CASTPDRVQNIQYF,TGTGCCAGCACCCCCGACAGGGTCCAAAACATTCAGTACTTC
many,13,TRBJ2-7,TRBD2,TRBV12-3/TRBV12-4,CASSPGLAEEQYF,TGTGCCAGCAGTCCGGGACTAGCGGAAGAGCAGTACTTC
-,15,TRBJ2-2,-,TRBV6-1,CASRPPWGAQGELFF,TGTGCCAGCAGACCCCCTTGGGGGGCGCAGGGGGAGCTGTTTTTT
few,15,TRBJ2-1,-,TRBV12-3/TRBV12-4,CASSLDRGHYNEQFF,TGTGCCAGCAGTCTTGACCGAGGTCATTACAATGAGCAGTTCTTC
-,14,TRBJ2-7,-,TRBV5-1,CASSPGGDPYEQYF,TGCGCCAGCAGCCCCGGTGGGGACCCGTACGAGCAGTACTTC
few,14,TRBJ2-5,TRBD1,TRBV12-3/TRBV12-4,CASRYRQGPETQYF,TGTGCCAGCAGATACCGACAGGGCCCAGAGACCCAGTACTTC
few,15,TRBJ2-1,TRBD2,TRBV10-3,CAISAGTSGSDEQFF,TGTGCCATCAGTGCCGGGACTAGCGGGAGTGATGAGCAGTTCTTC
many,14,TRBJ1-2,TRBD1,TRBV20-1,CSASSGQDAYGYTF,TGCAGTGCTAGTTCGGGACAGGATGCATATGGCTACACCTTC